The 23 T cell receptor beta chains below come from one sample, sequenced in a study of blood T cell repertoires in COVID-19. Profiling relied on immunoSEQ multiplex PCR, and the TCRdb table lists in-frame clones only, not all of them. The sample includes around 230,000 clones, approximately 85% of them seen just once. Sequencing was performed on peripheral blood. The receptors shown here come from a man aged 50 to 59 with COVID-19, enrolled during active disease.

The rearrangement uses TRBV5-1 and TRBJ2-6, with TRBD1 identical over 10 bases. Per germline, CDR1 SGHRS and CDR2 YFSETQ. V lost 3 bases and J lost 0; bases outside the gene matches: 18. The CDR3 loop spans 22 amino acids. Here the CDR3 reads CASSSTPGQGTRGFSGANVLTF. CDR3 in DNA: TGCGCCAGCAGCTCCACCCCGGGACAGGGGACTAGAGGTTTCTCTGGGGCCAACGTCCTGACTTTC.

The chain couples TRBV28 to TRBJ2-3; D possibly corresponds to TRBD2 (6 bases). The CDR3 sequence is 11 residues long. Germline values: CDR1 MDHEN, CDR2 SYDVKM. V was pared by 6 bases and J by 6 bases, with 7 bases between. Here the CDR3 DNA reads TGTGCCAGCAGGGGACTTGATACGCAGTATTTT. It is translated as CASRGLDTQYF.

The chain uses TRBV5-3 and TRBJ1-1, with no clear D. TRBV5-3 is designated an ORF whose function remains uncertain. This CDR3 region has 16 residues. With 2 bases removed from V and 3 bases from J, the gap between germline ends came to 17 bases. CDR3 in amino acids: CARSLKVRSKDTEAFF. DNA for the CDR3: TGTGCCAGAAGCTTAAAGGTCAGGTCGAAGGACACTGAAGCTTTCTTT.

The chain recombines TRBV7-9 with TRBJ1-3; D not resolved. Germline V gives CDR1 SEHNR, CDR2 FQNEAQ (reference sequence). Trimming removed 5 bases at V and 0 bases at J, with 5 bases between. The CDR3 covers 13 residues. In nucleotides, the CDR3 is TGTGCCAGCAGCCCCTACTCTGGAAACACCATATATTTT. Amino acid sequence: CASSPYSGNTIYF.

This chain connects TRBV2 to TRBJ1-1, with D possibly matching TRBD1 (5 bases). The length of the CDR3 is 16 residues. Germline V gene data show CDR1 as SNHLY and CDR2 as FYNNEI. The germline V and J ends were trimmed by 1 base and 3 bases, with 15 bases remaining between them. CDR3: CASSEERGRWDTEAFF. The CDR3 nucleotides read TGTGCCAGCAGTGAAGAAAGGGGTCGGTGGGACACTGAAGCTTTCTTT. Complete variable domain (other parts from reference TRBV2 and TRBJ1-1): EPEVTQTPSHQVTQMGQEVILRCVPISNHLYFYWYRQILGQKVEFLVSFYNNEISEKSEIFDDQFSVERPDGSNFTLKIRSTKLEDSAMYFCASSEERGRWDTEAFFGQGTRLTVV.

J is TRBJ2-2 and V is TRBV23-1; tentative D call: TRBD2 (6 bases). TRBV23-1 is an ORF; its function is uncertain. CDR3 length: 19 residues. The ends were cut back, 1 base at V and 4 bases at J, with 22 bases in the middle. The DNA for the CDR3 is TGCGCCAGCAGTCAATATGCCCCCGTTCCGTCGCGGGGCACCGGGGAGCTGTTTTTT. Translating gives CASSQYAPVPSRGTGELFF.

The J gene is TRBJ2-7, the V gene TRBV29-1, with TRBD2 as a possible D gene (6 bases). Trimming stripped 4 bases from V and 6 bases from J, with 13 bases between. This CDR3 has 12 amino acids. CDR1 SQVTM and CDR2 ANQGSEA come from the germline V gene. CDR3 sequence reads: CSVAGGSVEQYF. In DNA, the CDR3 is TGCAGCGTTGCTGGGGGGTCCGTCGAGCAGTACTTC.

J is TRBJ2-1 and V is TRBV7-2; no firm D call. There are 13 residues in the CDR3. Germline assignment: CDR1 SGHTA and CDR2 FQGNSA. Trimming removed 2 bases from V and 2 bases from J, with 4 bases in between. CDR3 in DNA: TGTGCCAGCAGCTTAACAGCCTACAATGAGCAGTTCTTC. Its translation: CASSLTAYNEQFF. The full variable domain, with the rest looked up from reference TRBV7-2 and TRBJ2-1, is GAGVSQSPSNKVTEKGKDVELRCDPISGHTALYWYRQSLGQGLEFLIYFQGNSAPDKSGLPSDRFSAERTGGSVSTLTIQRTQQEDSAVYLCASSLTAYNEQFFGPGTRLTVL.

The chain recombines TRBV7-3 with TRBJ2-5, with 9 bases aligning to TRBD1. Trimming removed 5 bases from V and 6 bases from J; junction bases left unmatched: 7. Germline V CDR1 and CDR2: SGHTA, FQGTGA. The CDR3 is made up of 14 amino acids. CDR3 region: CASSPGTGSKTQYF. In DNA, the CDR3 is TGTGCCAGCAGCCCGGGGACAGGGAGTAAGACCCAGTACTTC. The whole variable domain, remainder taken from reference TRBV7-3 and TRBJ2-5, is GAGVSQTPSNKVTEKGKYVELRCDPISGHTALYWYRQSLGQGPEFLIYFQGTGAADDSGLPNDRFFAVRPEGSVSTLKIQRTERGDSAVYLCASSPGTGSKTQYFGPGTRLLVL.

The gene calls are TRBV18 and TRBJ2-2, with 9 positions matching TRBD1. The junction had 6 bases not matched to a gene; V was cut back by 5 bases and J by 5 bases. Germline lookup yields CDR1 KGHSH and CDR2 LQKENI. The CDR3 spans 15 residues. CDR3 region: CASSTGTGRTGELFF. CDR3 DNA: TGTGCCAGCTCAACCGGGACAGGGCGGACCGGGGAGCTGTTTTTT.

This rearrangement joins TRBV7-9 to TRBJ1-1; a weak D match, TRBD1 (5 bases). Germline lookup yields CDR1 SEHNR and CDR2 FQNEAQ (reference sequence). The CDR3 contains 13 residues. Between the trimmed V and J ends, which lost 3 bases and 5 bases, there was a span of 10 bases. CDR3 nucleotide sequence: TGTGCCAGCAGCTTCAGCCAGGGAACTGAAGCTTTCTTT. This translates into CASSFSQGTEAFF.

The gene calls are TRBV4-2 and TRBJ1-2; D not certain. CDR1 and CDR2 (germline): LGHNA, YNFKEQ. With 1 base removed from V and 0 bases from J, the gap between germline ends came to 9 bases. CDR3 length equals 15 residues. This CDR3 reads CASSQGGQTNYGYTF. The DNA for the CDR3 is TGTGCCAGCAGCCAAGGTGGGCAGACTAACTATGGCTACACCTTC.

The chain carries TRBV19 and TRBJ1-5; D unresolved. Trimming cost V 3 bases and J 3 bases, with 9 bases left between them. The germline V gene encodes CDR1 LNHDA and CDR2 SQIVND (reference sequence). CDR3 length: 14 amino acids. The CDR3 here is CASSIEQFNQPQHF. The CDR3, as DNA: TGTGCCAGTAGTATTGAACAGTTCAATCAGCCCCAGCATTTT.

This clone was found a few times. This CDR3 is CASSVGVNNEQFF. The CDR3 coding sequence is TGTGCCAGCAGTGTCGGAGTTAACAATGAGCAGTTCTTC. The chain couples TRBV2 to TRBJ2-1; D gene uncertain. Germline loops: CDR1 SNHLY, CDR2 FYNNEI. Trimming left V 4 bases short and J 5 bases short, with 9 bases between. CDR3 length: 13 amino acids.

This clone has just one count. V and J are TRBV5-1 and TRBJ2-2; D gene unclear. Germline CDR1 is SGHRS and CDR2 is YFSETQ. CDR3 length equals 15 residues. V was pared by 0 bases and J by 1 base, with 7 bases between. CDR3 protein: CASSLGRLNTGELFF. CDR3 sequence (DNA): TGCGCCAGCAGCTTGGGGAGACTGAACACCGGGGAGCTGTTTTTT. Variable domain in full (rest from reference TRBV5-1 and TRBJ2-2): KAGVTQTPRYLIKTRGQQVTLSCSPISGHRSVSWYQQTPGQGLQFLFEYFSETQRNKGNFPGRFSGRQFSNSRSEMNVSTLELGDSALYLCASSLGRLNTGELFFGEGSRLTVL.

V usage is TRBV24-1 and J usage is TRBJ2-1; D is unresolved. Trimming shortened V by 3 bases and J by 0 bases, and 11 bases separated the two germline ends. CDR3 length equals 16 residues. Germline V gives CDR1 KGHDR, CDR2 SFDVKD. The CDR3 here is CATSDPRRSSYNEQFF. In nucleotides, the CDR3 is TGTGCCACCAGTGATCCTAGGAGAAGCTCCTACAATGAGCAGTTCTTC.

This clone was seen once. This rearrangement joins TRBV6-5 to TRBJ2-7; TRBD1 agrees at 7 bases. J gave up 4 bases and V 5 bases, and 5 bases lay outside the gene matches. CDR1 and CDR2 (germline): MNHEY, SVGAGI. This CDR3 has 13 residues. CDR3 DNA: TGTGCCAGCAGTCCCGACAGGGAGTACGAGCAGTACTTC. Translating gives CASSPDREYEQYF.

The CDR3 DNA reads TGTGCCAGCTCCCCCGATGGATGGGGAGCTAATTCACCCCTCCACTTT. Translated: CASSPDGWGANSPLHF. The chain links TRBV18 to TRBJ1-6; no clear D gene. Germline V CDR1 and CDR2: KGHSH, LQKENI. The CDR3 runs 16 residues. V shed 6 bases and J shed 6 bases, with 18 bases lying between them.

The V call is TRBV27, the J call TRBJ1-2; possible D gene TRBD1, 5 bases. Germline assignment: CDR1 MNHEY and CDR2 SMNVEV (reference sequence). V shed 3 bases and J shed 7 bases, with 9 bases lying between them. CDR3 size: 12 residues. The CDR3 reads CASSLPGGGYTF. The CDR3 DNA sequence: TGTGCCAGCAGTTTGCCCGGGGGTGGCTACACCTTC.

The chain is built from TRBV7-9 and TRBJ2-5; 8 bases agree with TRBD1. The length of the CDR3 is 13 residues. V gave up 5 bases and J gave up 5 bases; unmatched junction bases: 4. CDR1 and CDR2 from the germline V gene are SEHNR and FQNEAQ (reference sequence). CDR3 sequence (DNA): TGTGCCAGCAGCAAGAACAGGGGGGAGACCCAGTACTTC. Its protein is CASSKNRGETQYF.

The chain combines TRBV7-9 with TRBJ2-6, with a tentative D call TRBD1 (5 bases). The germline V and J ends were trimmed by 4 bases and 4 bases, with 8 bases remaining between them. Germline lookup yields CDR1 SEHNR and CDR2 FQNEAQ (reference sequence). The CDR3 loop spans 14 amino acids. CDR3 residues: CASSWGSGANVLTF. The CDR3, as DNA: TGTGCCAGCAGCTGGGGCTCCGGGGCCAACGTCCTGACTTTC.

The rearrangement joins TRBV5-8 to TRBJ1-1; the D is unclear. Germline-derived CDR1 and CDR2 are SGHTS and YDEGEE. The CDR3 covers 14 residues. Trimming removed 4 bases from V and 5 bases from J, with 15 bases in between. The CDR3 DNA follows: TGTGCCAGCAGCACGTGGACGGGAGGGACTGAAGCTTTCTTT. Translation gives CASSTWTGGTEAFF.

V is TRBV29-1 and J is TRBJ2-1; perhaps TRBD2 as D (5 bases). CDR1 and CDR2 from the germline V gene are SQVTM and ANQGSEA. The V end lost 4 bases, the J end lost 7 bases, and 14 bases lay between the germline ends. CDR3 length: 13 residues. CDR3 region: CSVVVRTGNEQFF. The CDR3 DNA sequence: TGCAGCGTTGTTGTGAGGACGGGAAATGAGCAGTTCTTC.